The next 26 T cell receptor beta chains were all read from a single sample in a study of T cells in Graves' hyperthyroidism and ophthalmopathy. Amplified TCR beta CDR3 regions derived from RNA transcripts. An initial round of RT-PCR targeting the TCR CDR3 relied on the HTBI primer set. From the multiplex PCR reads, TCRdb called clonotypes with MiXCR, one entry per CDR3 protein. The data show under 400,000 distinct CDR3 sequences, about 21% seen once. Sequencing input: blood. The receptors were sampled from a woman aged 45 to 65 with Graves' hyperthyroidism.

This clonotype has ten or more counts. The rearrangement uses TRBV2 and TRBJ2-3; 9 bases align to TRBD1. Germline CDR1 SNHLY, CDR2 FYNNEI. V was clipped by 9 bases and J by 3 bases; unmatched bases: 7. CDR3 length equals 14 residues. CDR3 coding DNA: TGTGCCAGTACTGGACAGGGGATAACAGATACGCAGTATTTT. This sequence encodes CASTGQGITDTQYF.

This clonotype was seen repeatedly, ten times or more. The V and J genes are TRBV7-2 and TRBJ1-2, with D possibly being TRBD1 (6 bases). Looked up from germline, CDR1 is SGHTA and CDR2 is FQGNSA. The CDR3 covers 16 residues. V dropped 5 bases and J dropped 4 bases, with 20 bases sitting between them. The CDR3 nucleotides are TGTGCCAGCAGCCCCATGATGGCGGGGACACCCTATGGCTACACCTTC. Translated: CASSPMMAGTPYGYTF.

The table lists this clonotype with many counts. The V call is TRBV3-1, the J call TRBJ2-7; a possible D gene is TRBD1 (6 bases). The CDR3 is made up of 14 amino acids. Germline V gene data show CDR1 as LGHDT and CDR2 as YNNKEL (reference sequence). Trimming pared 4 bases from V and 3 bases from J, leaving 13 bases between. The CDR3 coding sequence is TGTGCCAGCAGCCTACAGGGATCGGGCTACGAGCAGTACTTC. As protein: CASSLQGSGYEQYF.

In its sample, this clonotype was seen a few times. The J gene is TRBJ1-1, the V gene TRBV25-1; maybe TRBD1 (5 bases). Germline CDR1 is MGHDK and CDR2 is SYGVNS. V was shortened by 2 bases and J by 3 bases, with 10 bases between the two germline ends. This CDR3 is 14 amino acids long. CDR3 DNA sequence: TGTGCCAGCAGTGAACCGGCGGGACACACTGAAGCTTTCTTT. Encoded protein: CASSEPAGHTEAFF.

As regards this clonotype: The junction shows a germline mismatch at one end, possibly a read error. This chain connects TRBV19 to TRBJ2-2, with 9 bases identical to TRBD2. The CDR3 length is 16 residues. Germline V gives CDR1 LNHDA, CDR2 SQIVND (reference sequence). CDR3 nucleotides: TGCGCCAGCAGCTACTTAGCGGGAGAGGGCACCGGGGAGCTGTTTTTT. This translates into CASSYLAGEGTGELFF.

This clonotype was counted at least ten times. CDR3 DNA sequence: TGTGCCAGCAGCCAAGATGGTGGGGAATGGGACATTCAGTACTTC. It yields the protein CASSQDGGEWDIQYF. The chain is built from TRBV3-1 and TRBJ2-4; D unclear. With 0 bases removed from V and 8 bases from J, the gap between germline ends came to 14 bases. CDR1 and CDR2 (germline): LGHDT, YNNKEL (reference sequence). CDR3 length: 15 amino acids. The complete variable domain, with remaining parts taken from reference TRBV3-1 and TRBJ2-4, reads DTAVSQTPKYLVTQMGNDKSIKCEQNLGHDTMYWYKQDSKKFLKIMFSYNNKELIINETVPNRFSPKSPDKAHLNLHINSLELGDSAVYFCASSQDGGEWDIQYFGAGTRLSVL.

The rearrangement uses TRBV27 and TRBJ2-1, with 12 bases matching TRBD2. Unmatched junction bases numbered 6, after V lost 5 bases and J lost 7 bases. Germline V gene data show CDR1 as MNHEY and CDR2 as SMNVEV (reference sequence). There are 15 residues in the CDR3. The DNA for the CDR3 is TGTGCCAGCAGTGGATGGACTAGCGGGGCGAATGAGCAGTTCTTC. Translated, it gives CASSGWTSGANEQFF.

This clonotype came up a few times. The CDR3 sequence is CSAREGLPQHF. CDR3 sequence (DNA): TGCAGTGCTAGAGAGGGGTTGCCCCAGCATTTT. The rearrangement uses TRBV20-1 and TRBJ1-5; unclear D gene. This CDR3 spans 11 amino acids. V was pared by 0 bases and J by 9 bases, with 6 bases between. In germline, CDR1 is DFQATT, CDR2 SNEGSKA (reference sequence).

This clonotype was seen many times. The V and J genes are TRBV7-3 and TRBJ2-4; D unclear. The CDR3 sequence is 13 residues long. V was shortened by 0 bases and J by 8 bases, with 8 bases between the two germline ends. Germline V gene lookup returns CDR1 SGHTA and CDR2 FQGTGA. For the CDR3, the DNA is TGTGCCAGCAGCTTAACGGCCGGAGACATTCAGTACTTC. Amino acid sequence: CASSLTAGDIQYF.

This clonotype has a count of ten or more. J is TRBJ2-3 and V is TRBV11-3; a weak D match, TRBD2 (6 bases). Germline lookup yields CDR1 SGHNT and CDR2 YENEEA. V lost 1 base and J 4 bases, leaving 21 bases between the germline ends. The CDR3 has 18 amino acids. CDR3 loop: CASSLGSGRYGSADTQYF. As DNA, the CDR3 is TGTGCCAGCAGCTTAGGATCAGGGCGGTACGGGAGCGCAGATACGCAGTATTTT.

This clonotype appeared a single time. V gene TRBV20-1 combines with J gene TRBJ2-3, with D unclear. The CDR3 has 11 residues. With 3 bases removed from V and 6 bases from J, the gap between germline ends came to 7 bases. The V gene's germline CDR1 is DFQATT and CDR2 SNEGSKA (reference sequence). CDR3 sequence: CSASIGDTQYF. The CDR3 DNA sequence: TGCAGTGCTAGTATCGGGGATACGCAGTATTTT.

The sample holds many counts of this clonotype. The CDR3 sequence is CASSDGQMNTGELFF. CDR3 sequence (DNA): TGTGCCAGCAGTGATGGACAGATGAACACCGGGGAGCTGTTTTTT. The genes are TRBV6-1 and TRBJ2-2, with D possibly matching TRBD1 (6 bases). The CDR3 sequence is 15 residues long. Germline loops: CDR1 MNHNS, CDR2 SASEGT. Between the trimmed V and J ends, which lost 3 bases and 1 base, there was a span of 9 bases.

The chain links TRBV7-9 to TRBJ2-7; 9 nucleotides line up with TRBD1. V was clipped by 0 bases and J by 6 bases; unmatched bases: 3. CDR1 and CDR2 from the germline V gene are SEHNR and FQNEAQ (reference sequence). CDR3 length: 14 residues. The CDR3 here is CASSLAGQGGEQYF. For the CDR3, the DNA is TGTGCCAGCAGCTTAGCGGGACAGGGCGGCGAGCAGTACTTC.

This clonotype was observed many times. The chain is built from TRBV5-1 and TRBJ1-3; D is unclear. The CDR3 consists of 13 residues. Trimming took off 0 bases at V and 4 bases at J, with 5 bases between the two ends. Germline V gene lookup returns CDR1 SGHRS and CDR2 YFSETQ. CDR3 sequence (DNA): TGCGCCAGCAGCTTGGGGCCCGGAAACACCATATATTTT. This gives the protein CASSLGPGNTIYF.

The chain recombines TRBV19 with TRBJ1-4; 9 bases agree with TRBD1. Germline loops: CDR1 LNHDA, CDR2 SQIVND (reference sequence). There are 16 residues in the CDR3. After removal of 8 bases from V and 2 bases from J, the junction contained 9 bases not matched to a gene. In nucleotides, the CDR3 is TGTGCCAGTCGAGGCGGGACAGGGTCGACTAATGAAAAACTGTTTTTT. Amino acid sequence: CASRGGTGSTNEKLFF.

This clonotype showed up many times. This sequence joins TRBV5-5 and TRBJ2-7; no firm D call. The ends were cut back, 4 bases at V and 0 bases at J, with 17 bases in the middle. Looked up from germline, CDR1 is SGHKS and CDR2 is YYEKEE (reference sequence). This CDR3 has 16 residues. CDR3 amino acids: CASSPGRAGTSYEQYF. For the CDR3, the DNA is TGTGCCAGCAGCCCTGGACGGGCAGGAACCTCCTACGAGCAGTACTTC.

This chain connects TRBV6-1 to TRBJ1-2, with unresolved D. The V end lost 3 bases, the J end lost 5 bases, and 16 bases lay between the germline ends. CDR1 MNHNS and CDR2 SASEGT come from the germline V gene. This CDR3 is built from 15 residues. In DNA form, the CDR3 reads TGTGCCAGCAGTGATAGCGGGAGGGATATTTATGGCTACACCTTC. Translation: CASSDSGRDIYGYTF.

V gene TRBV29-1 combines with J gene TRBJ2-5, with D uncertain. Trimming removed 3 bases from V and 2 bases from J, with 10 bases in between. This CDR3 is 13 amino acids long. Germline V CDR1 and CDR2: SQVTM, ANQGSEA. CDR3 nucleotides: TGCAGCGTTGATCCTTTAGTGCAAGAGACCCAGTACTTC. Its translation is CSVDPLVQETQYF.

Remarks on this clonotype: A single base separates this from a much larger clone, so it may be a read error. The chain links TRBV20-1 to TRBJ2-7, with 12 bases identical to TRBD2. The CDR3 is 15 residues long. Germline-derived CDR1 and CDR2 are DFQATT and SNEGSKA (reference sequence). With 6 bases clipped from V and 0 bases from J, the junction kept 6 bases outside the gene matches. Here the CDR3 DNA reads TGCAGTGCCACGACTAGCGGGGGCATCTCCTACGAGCAGTACTTC. Translated: CSATTSGGISYEQYF.

Ten or more counts support this clonotype. The chain combines TRBV27 with TRBJ1-6, with D uncertain. V was pared by 5 bases and J by 6 bases, with 5 bases between. The germline gives CDR1 MNHEY, CDR2 SMNVEV (reference sequence). CDR3 length equals 12 residues. The CDR3 DNA sequence: TGTGCCAGCAGTAGACTTAATTCACCCCTCCACTTT. Its protein product is CASSRLNSPLHF.

This chain joins TRBV5-8 and TRBJ1-2, with D possibly matching TRBD1 (6 bases). V gave up 2 bases and J gave up 0 bases, with 11 bases separating them. This CDR3 contains 15 residues. CDR1 is SGHTS and CDR2 is YDEGEE in the germline V gene. The CDR3 loop is CASSLGTPPNYGYTF. The CDR3 nucleotides are TGTGCCAGCAGCTTAGGGACACCTCCTAACTATGGCTACACCTTC.

The chain combines TRBV6-2 or TRBV6-3 with TRBJ2-1; D remains unclear. Trimming left V 6 bases short and J 9 bases short, with 12 bases between. This CDR3 comprises 12 residues. Germline-derived CDR1 and CDR2 are MNHEY and SVGEGT. The DNA for the CDR3 is TGTGCCAGCAGCCGCTCGGTATTTGAGCAGTTCTTC. The encoded protein is CASSRSVFEQFF.

The chain recombines TRBV6-1 with TRBJ2-1; 10 nucleotides line up with TRBD2. CDR1 is MNHNS and CDR2 is SASEGT in the germline V gene. V lost 3 bases to trimming and J lost 8 bases; unmatched junction nucleotides: 7. The CDR3 loop spans 15 amino acids. CDR3 DNA: TGTGCCAGCAGTGATTGGACTAGCGGTAACCATGAGCAGTTCTTC. Residues: CASSDWTSGNHEQFF.

As to this clonotype: A clone one base away is much larger, so this may be a read error. CDR3 amino acids: CASSLVRAGVNDTQYF. Written as DNA, the CDR3 is TGTGCCAGCAGCTTAGTTCGAGCGGGAGTAAATGATACGCAGTATTTT. This chain uses TRBV7-2 with TRBJ2-3; 8 bases agree with TRBD2. This CDR3 is built from 16 residues. The junction had 9 bases not matched to a gene; V was cut back by 1 base and J by 6 bases. The germline V gene encodes CDR1 SGHTA and CDR2 FQGNSA.

A few counts support this clonotype. V usage is TRBV11-3 and J usage is TRBJ1-3, with D possibly being TRBD1 (6 bases). The germline V and J ends were trimmed by 5 bases and 0 bases, with 17 bases remaining between them. The CDR3 is made up of 17 amino acids. Looked up from germline, CDR1 is SGHNT and CDR2 is YENEEA. CDR3 DNA sequence: TGTGCCAGCAGCCAATTAGCGGGGGGCCTCTCTGGAAACACCATATATTTT. Translating it yields CASSQLAGGLSGNTIYF.

The V and J genes are TRBV3-1 and TRBJ1-2; D call uncertain. The CDR3 length is 15 residues. Germline V gene sequence: CDR1 LGHDT, CDR2 YNNKEL (reference sequence). Trimming removed 2 bases from V and 4 bases from J, with 14 bases in between. DNA of the CDR3: TGTGCCAGCAGCCAAAACCCATTTAGGACCTATGGCTACACCTTC. Translation gives CASSQNPFRTYGYTF.